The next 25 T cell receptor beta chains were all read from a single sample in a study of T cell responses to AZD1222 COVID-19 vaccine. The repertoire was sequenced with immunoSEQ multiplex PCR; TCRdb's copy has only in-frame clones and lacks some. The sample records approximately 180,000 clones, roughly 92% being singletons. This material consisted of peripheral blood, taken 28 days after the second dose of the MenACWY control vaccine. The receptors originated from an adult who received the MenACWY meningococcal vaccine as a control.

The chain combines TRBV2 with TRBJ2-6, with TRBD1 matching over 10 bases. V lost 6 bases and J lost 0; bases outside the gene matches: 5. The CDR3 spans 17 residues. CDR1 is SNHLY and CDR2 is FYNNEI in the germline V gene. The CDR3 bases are TGTGCCAGCAGGTCCCGGGACAGGGGCTCTGGGGCCAACGTCCTGACTTTC. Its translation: CASRSRDRGSGANVLTF.

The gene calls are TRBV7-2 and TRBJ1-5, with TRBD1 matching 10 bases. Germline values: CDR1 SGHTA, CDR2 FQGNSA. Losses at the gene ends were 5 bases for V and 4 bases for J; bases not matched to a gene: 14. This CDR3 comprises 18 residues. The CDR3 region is CASSASLGTGELNQPQHF. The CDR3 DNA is TGTGCCAGCAGCGCATCCCTGGGGACAGGGGAATTGAATCAGCCCCAGCATTTT.

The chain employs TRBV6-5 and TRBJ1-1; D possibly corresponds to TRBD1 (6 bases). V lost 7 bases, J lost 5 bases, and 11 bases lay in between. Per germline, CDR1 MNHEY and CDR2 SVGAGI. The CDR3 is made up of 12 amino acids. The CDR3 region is CASTDTGTEAFF. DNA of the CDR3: TGTGCCAGCACCGACACAGGGACTGAAGCTTTCTTT.

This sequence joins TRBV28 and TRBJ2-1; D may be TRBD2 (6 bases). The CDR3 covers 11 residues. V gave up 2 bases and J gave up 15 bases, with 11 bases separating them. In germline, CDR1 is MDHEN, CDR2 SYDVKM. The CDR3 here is CASSLTREWFF. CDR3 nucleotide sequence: TGTGCCAGCAGTTTAACCCGGGAGTGGTTCTTC.

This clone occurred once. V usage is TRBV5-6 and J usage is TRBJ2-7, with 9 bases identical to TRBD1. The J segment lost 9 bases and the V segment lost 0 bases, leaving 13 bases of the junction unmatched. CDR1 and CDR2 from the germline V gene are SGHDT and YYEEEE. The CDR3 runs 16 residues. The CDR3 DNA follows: TGTGCCAGCAGCTTGGGACAGGGGGTAATATTACGAGGGCAGTACTTC. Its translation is CASSLGQGVILRGQYF.

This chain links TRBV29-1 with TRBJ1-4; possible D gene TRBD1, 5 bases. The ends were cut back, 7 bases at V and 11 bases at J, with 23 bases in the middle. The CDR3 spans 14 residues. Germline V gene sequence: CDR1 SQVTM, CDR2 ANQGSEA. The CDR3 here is CSASDTRGVKKLFF. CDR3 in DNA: TGCAGCGCTTCCGACACGCGGGGCGTGAAGAAACTGTTTTTT.

The CDR3 loop is CSGRIDRTYEQYF. The CDR3 DNA is TGCAGCGGGCGGATAGACCGGACCTACGAGCAGTACTTC. The rearrangement joins TRBV29-1 to TRBJ2-7, with D unresolved. This CDR3 has 13 amino acids. V was cut by 7 bases and J by 2 bases, with 15 bases left in between. Germline loops: CDR1 SQVTM, CDR2 ANQGSEA.

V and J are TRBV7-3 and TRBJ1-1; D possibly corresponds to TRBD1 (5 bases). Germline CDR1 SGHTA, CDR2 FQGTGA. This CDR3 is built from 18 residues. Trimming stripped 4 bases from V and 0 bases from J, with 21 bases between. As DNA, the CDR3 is TGTGCCAGCAGCTCCCTGGCGGCGGGACGGCTTATGAACACTGAAGCTTTCTTT. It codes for CASSSLAAGRLMNTEAFF.

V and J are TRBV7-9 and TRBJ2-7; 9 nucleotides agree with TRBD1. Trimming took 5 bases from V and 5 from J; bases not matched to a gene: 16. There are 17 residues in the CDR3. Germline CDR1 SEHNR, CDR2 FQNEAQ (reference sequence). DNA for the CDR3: TGTGCCAGCAGCATCCTACTTTGCGGGACAGGGTTGGACGAGCAGTACTTC. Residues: CASSILLCGTGLDEQYF.

The chain's CDR3 is CASSRQGGRQPQHF. As DNA, the CDR3 is TGTGCCAGCAGTAGACAGGGGGGGAGGCAGCCCCAGCATTTT. The chain has TRBV6-6 and TRBJ1-5; 9 bases align to TRBD1. J gave up 7 bases and V 5 bases, and 6 bases lay outside the gene matches. The V gene's germline CDR1 is MNHNY and CDR2 SVGAGI (reference sequence). The CDR3 has 14 residues.

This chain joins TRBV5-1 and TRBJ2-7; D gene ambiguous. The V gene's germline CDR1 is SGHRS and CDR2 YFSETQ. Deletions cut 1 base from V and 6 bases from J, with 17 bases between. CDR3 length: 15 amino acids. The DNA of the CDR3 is TGCGCCAGCAGCTTGCGCGCACCCGGTCGGGTCGAGCAGTACTTC. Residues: CASSLRAPGRVEQYF.

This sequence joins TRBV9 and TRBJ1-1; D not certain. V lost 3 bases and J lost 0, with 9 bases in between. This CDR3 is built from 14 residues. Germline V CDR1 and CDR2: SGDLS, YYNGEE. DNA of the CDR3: TGTGCCAGCAGCGGAGCCCCGGTGAACACTGAAGCTTTCTTT. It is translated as CASSGAPVNTEAFF.

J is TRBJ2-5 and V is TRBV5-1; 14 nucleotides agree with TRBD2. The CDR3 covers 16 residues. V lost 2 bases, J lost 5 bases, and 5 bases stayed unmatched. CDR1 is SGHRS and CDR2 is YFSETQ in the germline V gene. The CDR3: CASSFRTSGRTETQYF. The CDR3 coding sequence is TGCGCCAGCAGCTTTCGGACTAGCGGGAGGACGGAGACCCAGTACTTC.

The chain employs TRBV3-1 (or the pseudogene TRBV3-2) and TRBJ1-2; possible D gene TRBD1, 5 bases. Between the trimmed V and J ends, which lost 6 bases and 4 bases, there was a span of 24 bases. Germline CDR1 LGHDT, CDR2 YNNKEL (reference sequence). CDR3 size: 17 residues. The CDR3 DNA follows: TGTGCCAGCAGACCGGGACCCTCCCATAAGGTGCTCTATGGCTACACCTTC. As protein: CASRPGPSHKVLYGYTF.

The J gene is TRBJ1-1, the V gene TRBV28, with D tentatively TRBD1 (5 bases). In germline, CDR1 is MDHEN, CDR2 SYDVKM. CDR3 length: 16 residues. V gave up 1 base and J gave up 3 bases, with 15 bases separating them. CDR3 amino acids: CASSLSGQGTDTEAFF. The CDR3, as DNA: TGTGCCAGCAGTTTATCGGGGCAGGGTACCGACACTGAAGCTTTCTTT.

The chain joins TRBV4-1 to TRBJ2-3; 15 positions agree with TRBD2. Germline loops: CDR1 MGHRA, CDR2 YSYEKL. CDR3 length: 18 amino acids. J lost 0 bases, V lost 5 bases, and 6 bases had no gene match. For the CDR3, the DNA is TGCGCCAGCAGCACGGGACTAGCGGGAGGCCCTAGCACAGATACGCAGTATTTT. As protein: CASSTGLAGGPSTDTQYF.

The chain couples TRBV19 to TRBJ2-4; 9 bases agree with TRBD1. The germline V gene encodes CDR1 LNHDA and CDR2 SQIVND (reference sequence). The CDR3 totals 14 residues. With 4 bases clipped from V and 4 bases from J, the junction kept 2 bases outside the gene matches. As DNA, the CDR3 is TGTGCCAGTAGTACGACAGGGGGAAAAAACATTCAGTACTTC. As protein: CASSTTGGKNIQYF. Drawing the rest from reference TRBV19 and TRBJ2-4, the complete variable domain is DGGITQSPKYLFRKEGQNVTLSCEQNLNHDAMYWYRQDPGQGLRLIYYSQIVNDFQKGDIAEGYSVSREKKESFPLTVTSAQKNPTAFYLCASSTTGGKNIQYFGAGTRLSVL.

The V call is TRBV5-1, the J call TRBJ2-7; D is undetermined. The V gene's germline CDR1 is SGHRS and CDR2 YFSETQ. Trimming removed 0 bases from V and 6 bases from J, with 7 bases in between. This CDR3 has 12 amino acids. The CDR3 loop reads CASSLVPFEQYF. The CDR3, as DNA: TGCGCCAGCAGCTTGGTTCCGTTCGAGCAGTACTTC.

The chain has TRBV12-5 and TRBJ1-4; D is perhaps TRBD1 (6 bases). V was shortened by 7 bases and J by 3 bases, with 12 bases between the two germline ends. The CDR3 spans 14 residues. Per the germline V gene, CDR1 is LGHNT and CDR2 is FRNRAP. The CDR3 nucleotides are TGTGCTAGTGCCCCCGGGACATCTAATGAAAAACTGTTTTTT. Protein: CASAPGTSNEKLFF.

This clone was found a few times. CDR3 sequence: CASSPPLSRGAFF. The DNA of the CDR3 is TGTGCCAGCAGCCCGCCCCTTTCTAGGGGGGCTTTCTTT. The chain employs TRBV25-1 and TRBJ1-1; tentatively, D is TRBD1 (6 bases). Germline loops: CDR1 MGHDK, CDR2 SYGVNS. Between the trimmed V and J ends, which lost 6 bases and 11 bases, there was a span of 19 bases. CDR3 length: 13 residues.

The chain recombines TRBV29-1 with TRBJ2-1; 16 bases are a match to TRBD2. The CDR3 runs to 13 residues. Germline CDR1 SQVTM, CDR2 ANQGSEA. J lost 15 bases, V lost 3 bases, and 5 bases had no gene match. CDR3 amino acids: CSVDGTSGRAGFF. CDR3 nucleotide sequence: TGCAGCGTTGATGGGACTAGCGGGAGGGCCGGGTTCTTC.

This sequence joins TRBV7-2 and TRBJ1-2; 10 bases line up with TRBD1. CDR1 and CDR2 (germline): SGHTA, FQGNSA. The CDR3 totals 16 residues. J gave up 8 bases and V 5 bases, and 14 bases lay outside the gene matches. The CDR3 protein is CASSLTPDRGPKGYTF. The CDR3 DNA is TGTGCCAGCAGCCTCACCCCCGACAGGGGGCCAAAAGGCTACACCTTC.

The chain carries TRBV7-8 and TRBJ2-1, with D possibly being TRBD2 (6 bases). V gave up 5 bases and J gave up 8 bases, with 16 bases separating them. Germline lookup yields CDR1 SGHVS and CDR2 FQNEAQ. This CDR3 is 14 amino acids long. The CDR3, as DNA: TGTGCCAGCAGCGACCGGGACTTTGTCGATGAGCAGTTCTTC. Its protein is CASSDRDFVDEQFF.

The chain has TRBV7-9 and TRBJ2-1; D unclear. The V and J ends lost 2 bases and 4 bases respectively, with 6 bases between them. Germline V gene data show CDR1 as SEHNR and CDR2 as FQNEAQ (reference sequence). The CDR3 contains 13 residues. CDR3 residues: CASSLLRYNEQFF. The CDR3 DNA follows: TGTGCCAGCAGCTTATTGCGTTACAATGAGCAGTTCTTC.

The CDR3 DNA is TGTGCCATCAACCTAGCGGGGGCCTACGAGCAGTACTTC. This translates into CAINLAGAYEQYF. The chain is built from TRBV6-5 and TRBJ2-7; 10 nucleotides agree with TRBD2. Germline CDR1 MNHEY, CDR2 SVGAGI. Losses at the gene ends were 10 bases for V and 2 bases for J; bases not matched to a gene: 5. The CDR3 runs to 13 residues.